This TCR beta chain originates from a study of human T cells and chemical hapten exposure. Time point given: patch test 3, about 24 weeks after DPC sensitization. Treatment indicated: therapeutic diphenylcyclopropenone sensitization with weekly scalp DPC. The study drew its donors from alopecia patients who were 18 to 70 years old and suitable for DPC. TCRdb reanalysed the RACE reads using MiXCR and keeps one entry per CDR3 protein. The sample has 55,000 to 80,000 distinct CDR3 sequences; more than 9.5% are singletons. The study's findings and limits: Expanded TCR counts at PT1 went up together with patch test score, a positive correlation. Sensitization with DPC brought no change to TCRs above 1 in 1000 in frequency.

This CDR3 has 15 residues. V shed 1 base and J 5 bases; nucleotides not matched to a gene: 6. CDR1 and CDR2 from the germline V gene are SGHVS and FQNEAQ. Of note for this clonotype: Its target is not known.

This specimen was whole blood, taken in connection with sensitization to the hapten diphenylcyclopropenone (DPC). The sequence derives from a woman in her 30s with alopecia areata. Some clones in this sample may be carry-over from other donors' samples. J is TRBJ2-5 and V is TRBV7-8; TRBD1 aligns across 8 bases. The CDR3 DNA reads TGTGCCAGCAGCTTAGGACAGGGGTTCGGTGAGACCCAGTACTTC. Translation: CASSLGQGFGETQYF.